These 23 T cell receptor beta chains originate from one sample sequenced in a study of cytomegalovirus exposure and HLA in healthy donors. Measured with immunoSEQ multiplex PCR; TCRdb has only the in-frame clones, and not every one. The sample has about 350,000 clones; approximately 86% are singletons. The sequenced material came from PBMCs. These receptors originate from a woman in her 30s in good health and CMV-seropositive.

This sequence joins TRBV5-8 and TRBJ2-6; the D is unclear. The V gene's germline CDR1 is SGHTS and CDR2 YDEGEE. The CDR3 runs to 14 residues. V shed 0 bases and J shed 2 bases, with 3 bases lying between them. In DNA form, the CDR3 reads TGTGCCAGCAGCTTGGGGGCTGGGGCCAACGTCCTGACTTTC. This sequence encodes CASSLGAGANVLTF.

The chain is built from TRBV29-1 and TRBJ1-2; D perhaps matches TRBD1 (6 bases). CDR1 SQVTM and CDR2 ANQGSEA come from the germline V gene. V lost 6 bases, J lost 8 bases, and 19 bases lay in between. The CDR3 extends over 13 amino acids. CDR3 sequence (DNA): TGCAGCGTAGCAAGGGACACCACATCAGGCTACACCTTC. Translated: CSVARDTTSGYTF.

With respect to this clone: At one of its ends the junction is not consistent with the germline gene, which may arise from a read error. J is TRBJ1-1 and V is TRBV28; D unclear. Germline V lookup: CDR1 MDHEN, CDR2 SYDVKM. The CDR3 totals 12 residues. The CDR3 region has the DNA TGTGCCACCAGTTTGGGGAACACTGAAGCTTTCTTT. This codes for CATSLGNTEAFF.

This clone was recorded only once. The chain joins TRBV4-3 to TRBJ2-7; D call uncertain. This CDR3 is built from 13 residues. Germline assignment: CDR1 LGHNA and CDR2 YSLEER. Trimming stripped 2 bases from V and 2 bases from J, with 7 bases between. For the CDR3, the DNA is TGCGCCAGCAGCCAAATCATAGCCTACGAGCAGTACTTC. As protein: CASSQIIAYEQYF.

This clone turned up a few times. This chain uses TRBV18 with TRBJ2-7; D unresolved. The CDR3 runs 16 residues. The germline CDR1 and CDR2 sequences are KGHSH and LQKENI. Between the trimmed V and J ends, which lost 2 bases and 0 bases, there was a span of 14 bases. CDR3: CASSPGSGGPSYEQYF. CDR3 in DNA: TGTGCCAGCTCACCAGGTTCGGGTGGGCCCTCCTACGAGCAGTACTTC.

V is TRBV5-6 and J is TRBJ1-5, with D maybe TRBD1 (5 bases). V was clipped by 4 bases and J by 7 bases, with 21 bases between them. The CDR3 is made up of 16 amino acids. Germline CDR1 reads SGHDT; CDR2 reads YYEEEE. As DNA, the CDR3 is TGTGCCAGCAGCCCCCGGGTCGCCAGGGCCCGGCAGCCCCAGCATTTT. Protein: CASSPRVARARQPQHF.

The chain employs TRBV4-3 and TRBJ1-1; no definite D call. Trimming removed 0 bases from V and 8 bases from J, with 10 bases in between. The CDR3 runs to 13 residues. Germline V gene lookup returns CDR1 LGHNA and CDR2 YSLEER. CDR3 nucleotide sequence: TGCGCCAGCAGCCAAGATAAGACGGCGGAAGCTTTCTTT. Translated, it gives CASSQDKTAEAFF.

This clone was recorded only once. This chain uses TRBV6-5 with TRBJ2-7; 11 nucleotides line up with TRBD1. This CDR3 spans 14 amino acids. Germline V gene data show CDR1 as MNHEY and CDR2 as SVGAGI. J gave up 3 bases and V 6 bases, and 4 bases lay outside the gene matches. The CDR3 is CASRGQGGHYEQYF. As DNA, the CDR3 is TGTGCCAGCAGGGGACAGGGGGGTCACTACGAGCAGTACTTC.

The V gene is TRBV6-5, the J gene TRBJ2-5, with 7 positions matching TRBD2. Germline V CDR1 and CDR2: MNHEY, SVGAGI. V lost 0 bases and J lost 5; bases outside the gene matches: 9. CDR3 length: 16 residues. In DNA form, the CDR3 reads TGTGCCAGCAGTTACTCGGAAGCGGGGCTCGGGGAGACCCAGTACTTC. Translating gives CASSYSEAGLGETQYF.

The chain combines TRBV28 with TRBJ2-7; the D is unclear. This CDR3 has 13 amino acids. The germline V gene encodes CDR1 MDHEN and CDR2 SYDVKM. Trimming left V 6 bases short and J 3 bases short, with 12 bases between. CDR3 sequence (DNA): TGTGCCAGCAGACCCCGCCCCGACTACGAGCAGTACTTC. Its protein is CASRPRPDYEQYF.

The V call is TRBV4-2, the J call TRBJ1-4; D is undetermined. Trimming pared 1 base from V and 4 bases from J, leaving 10 bases between. The germline CDR1 and CDR2 sequences are LGHNA and YNFKEQ. The CDR3 runs to 15 residues. The CDR3 DNA reads as TGTGCCAGCAGCCAAGGTGGTGGTGATAATGAAAAACTGTTTTTT. It translates to CASSQGGGDNEKLFF.

This sequence joins TRBV25-1 and TRBJ2-1; 9 positions match TRBD2. The CDR3 sequence is 16 residues long. The junction had 8 bases not matched to a gene; V was cut back by 4 bases and J by 4 bases. In germline, CDR1 is MGHDK, CDR2 SYGVNS. CDR3 bases: TGTGCCAGCAGTGGAGTAGCGGGAGTGAGTTACAATGAGCAGTTCTTC. It is translated as CASSGVAGVSYNEQFF. The full variable domain, rest sourced from reference TRBV25-1 and TRBJ2-1, is EADIYQTPRYLVIGTGKKITLECSQTMGHDKMYWYQQDPGMELHLIHYSYGVNSTEKGDLSSESTVSRIRTEHFPLTLESARPSHTSQYLCASSGVAGVSYNEQFFGPGTRLTVL.

The chain carries TRBV27 and TRBJ2-1; 7 bases line up with TRBD2. The CDR3 consists of 14 residues. Germline V lookup: CDR1 MNHEY, CDR2 SMNVEV (reference sequence). Unmatched junction bases numbered 3, after V lost 5 bases and J lost 2 bases. CDR3 DNA sequence: TGTGCCAGCAGTCCAGCGGGGACCTACAATGAGCAGTTCTTC. Its translation is CASSPAGTYNEQFF.

The chain joins TRBV4-3 to TRBJ1-5; D is perhaps TRBD1 (6 bases). With 0 bases removed from V and 1 base from J, the gap between germline ends came to 13 bases. In germline, CDR1 is LGHNA, CDR2 YSLEER. The CDR3 runs 17 residues. In nucleotides, the CDR3 is TGCGCCAGCAGCCAAGATGTGGCAGGGACAAGCAATCAGCCCCAGCATTTT. It encodes CASSQDVAGTSNQPQHF.

The chain joins TRBV27 to TRBJ2-5, with D possibly called TRBD1 or TRBD2 (5 bases each). The CDR3 is 16 amino acids. Germline V CDR1 and CDR2: MNHEY, SMNVEV (reference sequence). Trimming cost V 2 bases and J 5 bases, with 18 bases left between them. The CDR3 sequence is CASSLLGLGERETQYF. The CDR3 coding sequence is TGTGCCAGCAGTTTACTGGGCCTAGGGGAGAGGGAGACCCAGTACTTC.

The CDR3 coding sequence is TGCGCCAGCAGCCCCAAGGGGGCCCAACAGGGTGGCTACACCTTC. This translates into CASSPKGAQQGGYTF. The J gene is TRBJ1-2, the V gene TRBV5-1, with 7 bases matching TRBD1. This CDR3 comprises 15 residues. V gave up 4 bases and J gave up 7 bases; unmatched junction bases: 13. Germline-derived CDR1 and CDR2 are SGHRS and YFSETQ.

V gene TRBV4-1 combines with J gene TRBJ2-2; D gene uncertain. From germline, CDR1 is MGHRA and CDR2 YSYEKL. Between the trimmed V and J ends, which lost 1 base and 5 bases, there was a span of 5 bases. The CDR3 has 13 residues. The CDR3 nucleotides read TGCGCCAGCAGCCAAGGGAGAACCGGGGAGCTGTTTTTT. It codes for CASSQGRTGELFF.

V is TRBV5-4 and J is TRBJ2-7, with D possibly being TRBD2 (6 bases). The V gene lost 2 bases and the J gene lost 0 bases, with 9 bases spanning the gap. CDR1 and CDR2 (germline): SGHNT, YYREEE (reference sequence). The length of the CDR3 is 14 residues. Here the CDR3 DNA reads TGTGCCAGCAGCTTCCGGGGGAGCTCCTACGAGCAGTACTTC. This sequence encodes CASSFRGSSYEQYF.

This chain connects TRBV10-3 to TRBJ1-1; D unresolved. With 2 bases removed from V and 0 bases from J, the gap between germline ends came to 13 bases. There are 16 residues in the CDR3. Germline CDR1 ENHRY, CDR2 SYGVKD. The DNA for the CDR3 is TGTGCCATCAGTGAGGCTTCGAGGGCTCTGAACACTGAAGCTTTCTTT. Translating gives CAISEASRALNTEAFF.

The rearrangement uses TRBV9 and TRBJ2-7, with no clear D. Germline loops: CDR1 SGDLS, CDR2 YYNGEE. Trimming cost V 2 bases and J 3 bases, with 15 bases left between them. This CDR3 spans 15 amino acids. In nucleotides, the CDR3 is TGTGCCAGCAGCGTCGTTCCCACACCTCACTACGAGCAGTACTTC. Translating it yields CASSVVPTPHYEQYF.

This clone has only a few counts. The chain recombines TRBV30 with TRBJ1-2; 9 positions match TRBD1. The V gene end was trimmed by 0 bases and the J gene end by 8 bases; junction bases not matched to a gene: 4. This CDR3 has 13 residues. Germline lookup yields CDR1 GTSNPN and CDR2 SVGIG (reference sequence). CDR3 nucleotides: TGTGCCTGGAGTGTACGACAGGGGGGCGGCTACACCTTC. Residues: CAWSVRQGGGYTF.

The V and J genes are TRBV30 and TRBJ1-1; D might be TRBD1 (5 bases). The V end lost 2 bases, the J end lost 8 bases, and 12 bases lay between the germline ends. CDR1 GTSNPN and CDR2 SVGIG come from the germline V gene (reference sequence). The CDR3 has 12 residues. The CDR3 here is CAWSRYGGEAFF. Here the CDR3 DNA reads TGTGCCTGGAGTCGCTACGGGGGAGAAGCTTTCTTT.

The J gene is TRBJ1-2, the V gene TRBV7-2; 9 bases are a match to TRBD1. Germline V lookup: CDR1 SGHTA, CDR2 FQGNSA. Trimming removed 1 base from V and 8 bases from J; junction bases left unmatched: 5. This CDR3 has 14 residues. The DNA of the CDR3 is TGTGCCAGCAGCTTAGACAGGGGGCGTTGGGGCTACACCTTC. Its translation: CASSLDRGRWGYTF.